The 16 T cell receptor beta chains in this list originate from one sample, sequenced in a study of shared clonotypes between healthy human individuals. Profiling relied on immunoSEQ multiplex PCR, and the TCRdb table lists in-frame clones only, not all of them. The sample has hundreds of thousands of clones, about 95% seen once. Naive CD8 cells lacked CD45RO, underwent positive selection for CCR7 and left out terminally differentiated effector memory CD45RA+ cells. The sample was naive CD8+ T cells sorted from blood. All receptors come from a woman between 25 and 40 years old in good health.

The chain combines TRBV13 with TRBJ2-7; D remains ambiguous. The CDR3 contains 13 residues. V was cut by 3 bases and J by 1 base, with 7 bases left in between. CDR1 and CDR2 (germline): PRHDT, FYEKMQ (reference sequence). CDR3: CASSFPTSYEQYF. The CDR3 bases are TGTGCCAGCAGCTTTCCGACTTCCTACGAGCAGTACTTC.

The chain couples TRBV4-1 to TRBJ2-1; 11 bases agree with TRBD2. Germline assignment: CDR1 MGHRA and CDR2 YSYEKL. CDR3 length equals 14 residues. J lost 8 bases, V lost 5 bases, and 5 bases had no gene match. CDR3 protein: CASSTSGSKHEQFF. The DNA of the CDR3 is TGCGCCAGCAGCACTAGCGGGAGTAAGCATGAGCAGTTCTTC.

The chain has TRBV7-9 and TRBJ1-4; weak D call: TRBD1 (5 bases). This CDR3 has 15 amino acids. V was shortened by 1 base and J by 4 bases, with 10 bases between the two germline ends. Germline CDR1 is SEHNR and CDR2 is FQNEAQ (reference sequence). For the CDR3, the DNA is TGTGCCAGCAGCTTAGGTTGGGGGAGTAATGAAAAACTGTTTTTT. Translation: CASSLGWGSNEKLFF.

The CDR3 DNA sequence: TGTGCCAGCAGTTTTTTGGGGGGACTAGGGAAGGATACGCAGTATTTT. This codes for CASSFLGGLGKDTQYF. The chain links TRBV27 to TRBJ2-3; 8 positions agree with TRBD2. In germline, CDR1 is MNHEY, CDR2 SMNVEV (reference sequence). With 3 bases clipped from V and 6 bases from J, the junction kept 11 bases outside the gene matches. The CDR3 is 16 residues long.

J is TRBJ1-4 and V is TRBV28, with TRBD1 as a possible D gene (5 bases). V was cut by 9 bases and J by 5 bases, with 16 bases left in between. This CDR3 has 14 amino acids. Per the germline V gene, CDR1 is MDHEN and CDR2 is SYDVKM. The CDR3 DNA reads TGTGCCAGTTGGGCTGGGGCCCAAAATGAAAAACTGTTTTTT. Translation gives CASWAGAQNEKLFF.

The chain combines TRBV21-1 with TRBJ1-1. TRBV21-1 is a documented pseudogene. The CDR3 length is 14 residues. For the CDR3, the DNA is TGTGCCAGCAGCAAGGTACCGCCGAACACTGAAGCTTTCTTT. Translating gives CASSKVPPNTEAFF.

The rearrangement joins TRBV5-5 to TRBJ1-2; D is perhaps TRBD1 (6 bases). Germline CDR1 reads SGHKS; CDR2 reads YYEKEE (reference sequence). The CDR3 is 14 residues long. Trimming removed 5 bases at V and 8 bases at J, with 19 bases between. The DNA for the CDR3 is TGTGCCAGCAGGTCAGGGGAGGGTAGGGGCGGCTACACCTTC. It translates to CASRSGEGRGGYTF.

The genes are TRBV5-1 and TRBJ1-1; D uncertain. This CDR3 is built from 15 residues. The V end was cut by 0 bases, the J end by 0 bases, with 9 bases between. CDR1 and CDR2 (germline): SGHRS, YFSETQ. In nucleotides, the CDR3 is TGCGCCAGCAGCTTGGACAGAAACATGAACACTGAAGCTTTCTTT. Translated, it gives CASSLDRNMNTEAFF.

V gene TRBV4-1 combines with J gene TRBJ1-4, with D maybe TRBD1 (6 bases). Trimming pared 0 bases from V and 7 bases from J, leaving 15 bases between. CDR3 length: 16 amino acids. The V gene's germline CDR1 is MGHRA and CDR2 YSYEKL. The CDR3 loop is CASSQETGSEGEKLFF. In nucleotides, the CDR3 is TGCGCCAGCAGCCAAGAAACAGGGTCAGAGGGTGAAAAACTGTTTTTT.

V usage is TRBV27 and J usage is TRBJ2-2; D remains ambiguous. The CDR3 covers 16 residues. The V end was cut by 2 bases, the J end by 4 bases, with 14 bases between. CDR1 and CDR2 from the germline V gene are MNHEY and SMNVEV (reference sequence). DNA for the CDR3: TGTGCCAGCAGTTTACTCTTCTCCAGAGGCACCGGGGAGCTGTTTTTT. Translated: CASSLLFSRGTGELFF.

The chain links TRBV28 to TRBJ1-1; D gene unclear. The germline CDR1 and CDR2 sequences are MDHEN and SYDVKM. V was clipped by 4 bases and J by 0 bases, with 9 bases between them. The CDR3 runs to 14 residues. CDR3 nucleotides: TGTGCCAGCAGTTGGACCGCTATGAACACTGAAGCTTTCTTT. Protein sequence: CASSWTAMNTEAFF.

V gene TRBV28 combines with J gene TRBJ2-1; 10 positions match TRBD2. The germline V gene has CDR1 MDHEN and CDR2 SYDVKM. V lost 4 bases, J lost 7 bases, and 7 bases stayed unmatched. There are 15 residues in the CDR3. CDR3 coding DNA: TGTGCCAGCAGTTACGTGACTAGCGGGCATAATGAGCAGTTCTTC. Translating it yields CASSYVTSGHNEQFF.

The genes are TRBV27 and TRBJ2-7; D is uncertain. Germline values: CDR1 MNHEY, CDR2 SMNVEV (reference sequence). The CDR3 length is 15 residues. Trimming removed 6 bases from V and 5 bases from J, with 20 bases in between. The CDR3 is CASSPNGKPNNEQYF. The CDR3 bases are TGTGCCAGCAGCCCTAACGGTAAACCTAACAACGAGCAGTACTTC.

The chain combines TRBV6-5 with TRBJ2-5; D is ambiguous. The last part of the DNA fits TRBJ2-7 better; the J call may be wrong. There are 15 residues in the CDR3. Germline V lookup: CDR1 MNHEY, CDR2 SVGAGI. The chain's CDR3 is CASPTRTLSSYEQYF. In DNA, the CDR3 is TGTGCCAGCCCAACCAGGACGCTGAGCTCCTACGAGCAGTACTTC.

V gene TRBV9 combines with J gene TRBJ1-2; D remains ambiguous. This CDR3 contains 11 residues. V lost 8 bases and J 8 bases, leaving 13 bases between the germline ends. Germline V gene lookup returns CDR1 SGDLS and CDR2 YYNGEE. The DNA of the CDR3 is TGTGCCAGTAGGTCTACAATCGGCTACACCTTC. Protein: CASRSTIGYTF.

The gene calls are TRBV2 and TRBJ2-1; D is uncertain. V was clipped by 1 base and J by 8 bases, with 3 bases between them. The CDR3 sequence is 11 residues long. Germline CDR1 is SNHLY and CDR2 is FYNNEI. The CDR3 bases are TGTGCCAGCAGTGAAGGCCATGAGCAGTTCTTC. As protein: CASSEGHEQFF.